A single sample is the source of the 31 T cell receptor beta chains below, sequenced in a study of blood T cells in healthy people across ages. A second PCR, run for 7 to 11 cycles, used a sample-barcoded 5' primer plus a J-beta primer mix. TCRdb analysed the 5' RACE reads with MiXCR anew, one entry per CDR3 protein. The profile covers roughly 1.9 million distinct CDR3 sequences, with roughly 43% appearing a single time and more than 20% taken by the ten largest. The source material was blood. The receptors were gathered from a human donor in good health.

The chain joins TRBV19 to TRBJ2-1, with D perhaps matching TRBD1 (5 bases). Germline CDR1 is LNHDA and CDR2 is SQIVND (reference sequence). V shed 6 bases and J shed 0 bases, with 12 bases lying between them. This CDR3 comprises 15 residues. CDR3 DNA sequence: TGTGCCAGTAGGGAGACAGCTCGCTCCTACAATGAGCAGTTCTTC. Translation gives CASRETARSYNEQFF.

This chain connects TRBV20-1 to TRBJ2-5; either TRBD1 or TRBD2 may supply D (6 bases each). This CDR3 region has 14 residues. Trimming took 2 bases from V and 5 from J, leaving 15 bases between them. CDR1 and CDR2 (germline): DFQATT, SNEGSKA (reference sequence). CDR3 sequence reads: CSARSFGGRETQYF. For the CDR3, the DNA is TGCAGTGCTAGAAGTTTCGGGGGCCGGGAGACCCAGTACTTC.

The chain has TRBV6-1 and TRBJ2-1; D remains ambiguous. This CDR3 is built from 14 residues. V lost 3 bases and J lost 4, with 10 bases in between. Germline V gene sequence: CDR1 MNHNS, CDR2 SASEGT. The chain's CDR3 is CASSDDAGYNEQFF. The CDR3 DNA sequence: TGTGCCAGCAGTGATGATGCCGGGTACAATGAGCAGTTCTTC.

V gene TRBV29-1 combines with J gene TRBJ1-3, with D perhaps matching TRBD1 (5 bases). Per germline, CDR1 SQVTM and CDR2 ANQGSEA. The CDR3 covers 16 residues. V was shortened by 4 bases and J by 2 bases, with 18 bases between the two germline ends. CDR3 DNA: TGCAGCGTTGGTCGCACTACAGGAACAGCTGGAAACACCATATATTTT. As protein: CSVGRTTGTAGNTIYF.

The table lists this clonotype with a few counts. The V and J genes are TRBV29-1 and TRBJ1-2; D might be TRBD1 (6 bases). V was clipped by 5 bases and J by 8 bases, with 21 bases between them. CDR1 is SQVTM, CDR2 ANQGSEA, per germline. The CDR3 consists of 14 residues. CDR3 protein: CSVSQNGGAQGYTF. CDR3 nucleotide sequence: TGCAGCGTTTCCCAGAATGGGGGGGCGCAGGGCTACACCTTC.

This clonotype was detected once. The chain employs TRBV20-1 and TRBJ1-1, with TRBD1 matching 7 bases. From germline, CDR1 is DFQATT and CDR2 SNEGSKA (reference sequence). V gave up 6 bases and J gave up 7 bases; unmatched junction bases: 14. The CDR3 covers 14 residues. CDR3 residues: CSAIDPGQAIEAFF. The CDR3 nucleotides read TGCAGTGCAATAGACCCCGGACAGGCTATTGAAGCTTTCTTT.

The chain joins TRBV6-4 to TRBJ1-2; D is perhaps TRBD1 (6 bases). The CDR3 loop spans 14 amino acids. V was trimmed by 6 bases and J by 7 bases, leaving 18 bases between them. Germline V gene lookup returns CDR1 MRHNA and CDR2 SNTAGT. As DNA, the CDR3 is TGTGCCAGCAGCCAACAGGCAGGGGTCAGTGGCTACACCTTC. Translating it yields CASSQQAGVSGYTF.

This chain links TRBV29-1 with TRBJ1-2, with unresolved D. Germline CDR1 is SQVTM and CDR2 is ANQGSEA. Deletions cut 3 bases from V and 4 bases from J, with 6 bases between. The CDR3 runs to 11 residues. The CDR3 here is CSVELSYGYTF. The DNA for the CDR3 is TGCAGCGTTGAGTTAAGCTATGGCTACACCTTC.

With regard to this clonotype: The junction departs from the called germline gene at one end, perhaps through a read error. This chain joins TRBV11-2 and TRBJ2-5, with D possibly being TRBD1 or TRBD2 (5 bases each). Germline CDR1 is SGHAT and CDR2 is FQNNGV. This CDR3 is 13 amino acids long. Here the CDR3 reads CAISLGVGETQYF. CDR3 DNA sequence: TGTGCCATCAGCTTGGGGGTCGGGGAGACCCAGTACTTC.

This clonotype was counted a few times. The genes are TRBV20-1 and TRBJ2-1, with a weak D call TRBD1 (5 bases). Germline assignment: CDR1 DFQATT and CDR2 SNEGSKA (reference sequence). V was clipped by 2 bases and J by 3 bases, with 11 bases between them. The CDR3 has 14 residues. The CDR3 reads CSARSDTFYNEQFF. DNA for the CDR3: TGCAGTGCTAGATCGGACACTTTCTACAATGAGCAGTTCTTC.

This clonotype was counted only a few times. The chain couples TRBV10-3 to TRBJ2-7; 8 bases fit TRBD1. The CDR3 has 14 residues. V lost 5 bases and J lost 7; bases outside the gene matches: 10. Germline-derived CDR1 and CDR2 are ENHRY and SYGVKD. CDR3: CAISPGGAIGEQYF. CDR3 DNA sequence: TGTGCCATCAGTCCAGGGGGCGCGATCGGAGAGCAGTACTTC.

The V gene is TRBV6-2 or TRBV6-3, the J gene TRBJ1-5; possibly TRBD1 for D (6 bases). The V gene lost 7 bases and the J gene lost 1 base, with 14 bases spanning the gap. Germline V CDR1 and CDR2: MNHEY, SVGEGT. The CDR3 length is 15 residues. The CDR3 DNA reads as TGTGCCAGCACTAGAGGGACAAAAAGCAATCAGCCCCAGCATTTT. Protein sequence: CASTRGTKSNQPQHF.

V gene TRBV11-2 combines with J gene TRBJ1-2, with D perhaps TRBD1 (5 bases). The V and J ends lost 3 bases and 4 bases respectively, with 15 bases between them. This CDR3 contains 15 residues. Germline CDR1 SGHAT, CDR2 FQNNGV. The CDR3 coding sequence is TGTGCCAGCAGCTTCGGCAGGGCACCAACCTATGGCTACACCTTC. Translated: CASSFGRAPTYGYTF.

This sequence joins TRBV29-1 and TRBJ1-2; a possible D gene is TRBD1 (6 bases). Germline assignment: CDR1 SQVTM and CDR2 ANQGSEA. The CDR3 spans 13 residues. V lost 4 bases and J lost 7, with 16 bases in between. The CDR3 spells CSVVPGGGSGYTF. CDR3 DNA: TGCAGCGTTGTCCCCGGAGGGGGGTCTGGCTACACCTTC. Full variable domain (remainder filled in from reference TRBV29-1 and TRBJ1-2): SAVISQKPSRDICQRGTSLTIQCQVDSQVTMMFWYRQQPGQSLTLIATANQGSEATYESGFVIDKFPISRPNLTFSTLTVSNMSPEDSSIYLCSVVPGGGSGYTFGSGTRLTVV.

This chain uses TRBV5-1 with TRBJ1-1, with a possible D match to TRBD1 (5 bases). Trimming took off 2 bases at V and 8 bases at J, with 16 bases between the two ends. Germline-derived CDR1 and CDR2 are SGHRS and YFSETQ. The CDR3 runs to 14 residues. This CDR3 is CASSLGFGRTEAFF. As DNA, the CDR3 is TGCGCCAGCAGCTTAGGGTTCGGTCGGACAGAAGCTTTCTTT.

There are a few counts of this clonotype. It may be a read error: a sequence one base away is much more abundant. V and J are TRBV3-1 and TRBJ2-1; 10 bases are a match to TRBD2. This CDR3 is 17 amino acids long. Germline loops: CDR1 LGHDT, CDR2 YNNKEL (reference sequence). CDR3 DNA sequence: TGTGCCAACAGCCCGGATCCCGGGACTAGCGCCTACAATGAGCAGTTCTTC. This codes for CANSPDPGTSAYNEQFF.

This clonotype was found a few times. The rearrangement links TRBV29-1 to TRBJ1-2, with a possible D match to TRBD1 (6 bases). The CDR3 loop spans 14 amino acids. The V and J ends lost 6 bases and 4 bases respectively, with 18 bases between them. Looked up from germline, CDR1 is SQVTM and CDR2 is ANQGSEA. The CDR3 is CSVEGRGAPYGYTF. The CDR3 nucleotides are TGCAGCGTGGAGGGCAGGGGAGCCCCCTATGGCTACACCTTC. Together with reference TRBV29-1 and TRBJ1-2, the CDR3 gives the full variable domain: SAVISQKPSRDICQRGTSLTIQCQVDSQVTMMFWYRQQPGQSLTLIATANQGSEATYESGFVIDKFPISRPNLTFSTLTVSNMSPEDSSIYLCSVEGRGAPYGYTFGSGTRLTVV.

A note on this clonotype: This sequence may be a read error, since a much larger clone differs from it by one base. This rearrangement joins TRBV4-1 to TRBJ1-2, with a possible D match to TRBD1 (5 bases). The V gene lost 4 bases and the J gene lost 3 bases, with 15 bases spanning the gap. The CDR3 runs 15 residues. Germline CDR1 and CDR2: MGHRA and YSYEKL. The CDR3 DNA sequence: TGCGCCAGCAGCCGACTGGACGGGGGGGACTATGGCTACACCTTC. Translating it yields CASSRLDGGDYGYTF.

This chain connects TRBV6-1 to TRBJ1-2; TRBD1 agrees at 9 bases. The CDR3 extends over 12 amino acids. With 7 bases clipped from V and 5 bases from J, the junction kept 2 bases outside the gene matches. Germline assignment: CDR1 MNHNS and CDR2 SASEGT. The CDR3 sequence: CASIQGAYGYTF. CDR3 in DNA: TGTGCCAGCATACAGGGGGCGTATGGCTACACCTTC.

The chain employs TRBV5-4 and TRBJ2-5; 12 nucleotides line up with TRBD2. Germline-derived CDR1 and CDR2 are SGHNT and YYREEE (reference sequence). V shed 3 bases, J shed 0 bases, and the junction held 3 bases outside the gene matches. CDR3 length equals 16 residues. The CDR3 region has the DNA TGTGCCAGCAGCTCCGGGACTAGCGGGTACCAAGAGACCCAGTACTTC. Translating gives CASSSGTSGYQETQYF.

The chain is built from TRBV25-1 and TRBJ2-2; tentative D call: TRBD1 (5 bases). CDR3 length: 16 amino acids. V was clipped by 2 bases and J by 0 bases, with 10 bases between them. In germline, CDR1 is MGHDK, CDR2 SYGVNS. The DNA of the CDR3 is TGTGCCAGCAGTGAAGAGACAGACTCGAACACCGGGGAGCTGTTTTTT. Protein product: CASSEETDSNTGELFF.

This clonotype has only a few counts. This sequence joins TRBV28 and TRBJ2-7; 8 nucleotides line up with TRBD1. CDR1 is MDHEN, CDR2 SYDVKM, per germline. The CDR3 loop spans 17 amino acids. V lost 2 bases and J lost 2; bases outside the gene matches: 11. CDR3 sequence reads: CASSLRVAGGMTYEQYF. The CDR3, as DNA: TGTGCCAGCAGTTTAAGGGTAGCAGGGGGCATGACCTACGAGCAGTACTTC.

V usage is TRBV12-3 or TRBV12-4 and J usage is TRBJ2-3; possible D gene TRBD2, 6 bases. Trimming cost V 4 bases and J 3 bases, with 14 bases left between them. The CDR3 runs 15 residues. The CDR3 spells CASSSPRGRTDTQYF. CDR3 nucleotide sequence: TGTGCCAGCAGTTCGCCCCGGGGGAGGACAGATACGCAGTATTTT.

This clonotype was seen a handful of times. The CDR3, as DNA: TGTGCCAGCAGCCCCGACGGCAGATCGGGAGGGGGCTACACCTTC. This translates into CASSPDGRSGGGYTF. The V and J genes are TRBV7-8 and TRBJ1-2; D uncertain. The length of the CDR3 is 15 residues. Trimming cost V 5 bases and J 8 bases, with 21 bases left between them. The V gene's germline CDR1 is SGHVS and CDR2 FQNEAQ.

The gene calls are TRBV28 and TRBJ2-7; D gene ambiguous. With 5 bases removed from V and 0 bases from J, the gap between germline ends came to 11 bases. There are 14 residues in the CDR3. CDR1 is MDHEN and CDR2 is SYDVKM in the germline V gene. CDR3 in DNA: TGTGCCAGCAGTGTCGACGGGTACTCCTACGAGCAGTACTTC. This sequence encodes CASSVDGYSYEQYF.

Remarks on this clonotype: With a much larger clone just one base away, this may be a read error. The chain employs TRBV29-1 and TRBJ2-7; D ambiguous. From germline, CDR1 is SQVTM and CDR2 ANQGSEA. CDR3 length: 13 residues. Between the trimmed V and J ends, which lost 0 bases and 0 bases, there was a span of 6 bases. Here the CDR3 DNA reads TGCAGCGTTGAAGACAGGTTCTCCTACGAGCAGTACTTC. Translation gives CSVEDRFSYEQYF.

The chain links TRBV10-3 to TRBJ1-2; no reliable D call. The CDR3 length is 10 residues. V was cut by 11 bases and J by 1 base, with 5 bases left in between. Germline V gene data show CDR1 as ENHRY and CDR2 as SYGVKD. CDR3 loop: CAWGNYGYTF. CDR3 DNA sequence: TGTGCCTGGGGTAACTATGGCTACACCTTC.

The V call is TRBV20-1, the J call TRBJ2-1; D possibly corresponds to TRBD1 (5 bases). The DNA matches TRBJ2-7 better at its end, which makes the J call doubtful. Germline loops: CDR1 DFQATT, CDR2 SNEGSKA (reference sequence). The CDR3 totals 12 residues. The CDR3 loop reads CSVRALDNEQYF. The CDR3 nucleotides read TGCAGTGTCAGGGCCCTAGACAATGAGCAGTACTTC.

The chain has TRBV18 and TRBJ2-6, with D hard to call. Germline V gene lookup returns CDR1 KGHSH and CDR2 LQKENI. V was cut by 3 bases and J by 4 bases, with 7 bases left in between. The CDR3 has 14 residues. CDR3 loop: CASSPKEGANVLTF. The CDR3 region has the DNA TGTGCCAGCTCACCGAAAGAAGGGGCCAACGTCCTGACTTTC.

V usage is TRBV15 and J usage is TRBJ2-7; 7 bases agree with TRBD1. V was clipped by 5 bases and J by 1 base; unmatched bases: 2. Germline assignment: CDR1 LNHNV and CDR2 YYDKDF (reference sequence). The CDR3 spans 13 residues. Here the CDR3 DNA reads TGTGCCACCAGCTGGGGACAGTCCTACGAGCAGTACTTC. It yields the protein CATSWGQSYEQYF.

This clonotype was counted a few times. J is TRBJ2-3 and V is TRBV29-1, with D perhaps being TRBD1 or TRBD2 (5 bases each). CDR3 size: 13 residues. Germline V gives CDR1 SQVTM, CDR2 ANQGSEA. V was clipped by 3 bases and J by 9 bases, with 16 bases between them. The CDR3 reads CSVEISGSRTQYF. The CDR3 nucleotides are TGCAGCGTTGAGATCTCAGGGAGTCGGACGCAGTATTTT.